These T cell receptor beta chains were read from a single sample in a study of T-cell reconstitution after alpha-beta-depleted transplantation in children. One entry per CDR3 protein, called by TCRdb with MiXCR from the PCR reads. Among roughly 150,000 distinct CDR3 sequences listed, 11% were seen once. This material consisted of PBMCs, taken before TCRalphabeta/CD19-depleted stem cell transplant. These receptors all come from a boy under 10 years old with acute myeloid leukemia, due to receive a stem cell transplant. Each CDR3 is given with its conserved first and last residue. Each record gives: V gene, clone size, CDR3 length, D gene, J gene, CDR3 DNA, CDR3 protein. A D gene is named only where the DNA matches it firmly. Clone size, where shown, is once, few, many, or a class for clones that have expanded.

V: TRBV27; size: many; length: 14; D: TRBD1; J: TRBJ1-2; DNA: TGTGCCAGCAGTCAGTACAGGGGGCTAGAGGGCTACACCTTC; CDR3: CASSQYRGLEGYTF
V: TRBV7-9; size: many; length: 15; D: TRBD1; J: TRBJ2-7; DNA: TGTGCCAGCAGCCCTCCGGACAGGGCGGCCTACGAGCAGTACTTC; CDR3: CASSPPDRAAYEQYF
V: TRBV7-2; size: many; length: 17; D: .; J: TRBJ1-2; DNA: TGTGCCAGCAGCCCCGTAAGTGACGAGGGGCCAGGTACTGGCTACACCTTC; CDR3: CASSPVSDEGPGTGYTF
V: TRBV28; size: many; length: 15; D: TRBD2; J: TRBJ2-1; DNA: TGTGCCAGCAGTTTTTGGGGGAGGGAATACAATGAGCAGTTCTTC; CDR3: CASSFWGREYNEQFF
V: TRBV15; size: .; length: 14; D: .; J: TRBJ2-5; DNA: TGTGCCACCAGCAGGGCGGGACAGTGGGTGACCCAGTACTTC; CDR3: CATSRAGQWVTQYF
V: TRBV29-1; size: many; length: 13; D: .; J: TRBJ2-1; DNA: TGCAGCGTTGAACCTCAGATCCGAAATGAGCAGTTCTTC; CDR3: CSVEPQIRNEQFF
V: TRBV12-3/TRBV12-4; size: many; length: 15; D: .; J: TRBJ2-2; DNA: TGTGCCAGCAGTTTTTTCAGGGTCGCGAACTCGGAGCTGTTTTTT; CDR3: CASSFFRVANSELFF
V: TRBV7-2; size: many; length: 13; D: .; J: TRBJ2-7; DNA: TGTGCCAGCAGTAGGAGGGTTTCCTACGAGCAGTACTTC; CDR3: CASSRRVSYEQYF
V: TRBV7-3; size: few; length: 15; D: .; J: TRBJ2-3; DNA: TGTGCCAGCAGCTCCGGGTTGCATACGCGAGATACGCAGTATTTT; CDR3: CASSSGLHTRDTQYF
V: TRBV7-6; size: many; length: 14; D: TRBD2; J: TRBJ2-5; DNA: TGTGCCAGCAGCCTCGCGGGGGGGAAAGAGACCCAGTACTTC; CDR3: CASSLAGGKETQYF
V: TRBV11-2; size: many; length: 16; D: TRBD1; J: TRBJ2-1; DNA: TGTGCCAGCAGCGACAGGGGGAAGGGCTCCTACAATGAGCAGTTCTTC; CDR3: CASSDRGKGSYNEQFF
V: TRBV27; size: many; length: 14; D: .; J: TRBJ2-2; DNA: TGTGCCAGCAAACCTTTGACCTACACCGGGGAGCTGTTTTTT; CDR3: CASKPLTYTGELFF
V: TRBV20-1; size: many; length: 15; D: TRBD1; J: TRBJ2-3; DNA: TGCAGTGCTAGTTCGGGGACAGGGGGCACAGATACGCAGTATTTT; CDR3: CSASSGTGGTDTQYF
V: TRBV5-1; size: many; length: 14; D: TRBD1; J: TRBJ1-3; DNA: TGCGCCAGCAGCTCGCCGGGACAGGTGAACACCATATATTTT; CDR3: CASSSPGQVNTIYF
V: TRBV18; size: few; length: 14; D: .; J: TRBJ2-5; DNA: TGTGCCAGCTCACGAGAGGCGTACCAAGAGACCCAGTACTTC; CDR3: CASSREAYQETQYF
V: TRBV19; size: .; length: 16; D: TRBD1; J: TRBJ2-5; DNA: TGTGCCAGTAGTATAGGACAGGGGGCAGGTATTGAGACCCAGTACTTC; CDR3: CASSIGQGAGIETQYF
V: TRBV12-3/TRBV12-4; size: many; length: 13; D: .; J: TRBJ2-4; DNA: TGTGCCAGCAGTTTGTCCCCTATTTATCCTCAGTACTTC; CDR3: CASSLSPIYPQYF
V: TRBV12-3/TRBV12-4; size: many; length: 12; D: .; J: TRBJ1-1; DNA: TGTGCCAGCAGTTTGATCGGGAGTCGGGCTTTCTTT; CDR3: CASSLIGSRAFF
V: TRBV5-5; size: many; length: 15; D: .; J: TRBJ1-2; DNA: TGTGCCAGCAGCTTGGATTATCGGGGGGGCTATGGCTACACCTTC; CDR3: CASSLDYRGGYGYTF
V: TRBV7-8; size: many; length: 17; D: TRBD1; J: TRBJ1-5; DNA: TGTGCCAGCAGCTTAGAGGACAGGGGGCTTATCGGCCAGCCCCAGCATTTT; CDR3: CASSLEDRGLIGQPQHF
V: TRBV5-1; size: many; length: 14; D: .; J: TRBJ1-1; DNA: TGCGCCAGCAGCTTGCCCAGGGAGAACACTGAAGCTTTCTTT; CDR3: CASSLPRENTEAFF
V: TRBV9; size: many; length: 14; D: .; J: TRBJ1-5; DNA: TGTGCCAGCAGCGTCAGCGGGGGGCGCGAGCCCCAGCATTTT; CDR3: CASSVSGGREPQHF
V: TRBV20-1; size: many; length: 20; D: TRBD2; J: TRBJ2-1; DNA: TGCAGCCTAGGCGACTCTCGTAGACTAGCGGGGGGCCGTTCCTACAATGAGCAGTTCTTC; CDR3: CSLGDSRRLAGGRSYNEQFF
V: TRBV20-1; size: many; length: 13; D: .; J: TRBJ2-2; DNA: TGCAGTGCTAGAGAACCCCGCAGCGGGGAGCTGTTTTTT; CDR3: CSAREPRSGELFF
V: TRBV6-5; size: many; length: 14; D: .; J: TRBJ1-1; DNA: TGTGCCAGCAGTTACTCGAGTGTGAACACTGAAGCTTTCTTT; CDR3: CASSYSSVNTEAFF
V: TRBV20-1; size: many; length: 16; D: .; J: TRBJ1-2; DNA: TGCAGTGCTAGAGAGGCAGGGACCCTAGCTAACTATGGCTACACCTTC; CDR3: CSAREAGTLANYGYTF
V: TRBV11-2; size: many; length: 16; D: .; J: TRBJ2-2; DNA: TGTGCCAGCAGCCCACGGGGCTCCCAGAACACCGGGGAGCTGTTTTTT; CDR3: CASSPRGSQNTGELFF
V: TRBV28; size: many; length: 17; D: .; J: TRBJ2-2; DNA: TGTGCCAGCAGTTTGATTAACCGGGACTCCCACACCGGGGAGCTGTTTTTT; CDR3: CASSLINRDSHTGELFF
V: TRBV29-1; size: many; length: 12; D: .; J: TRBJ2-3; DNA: TGCAGTGTAGAAGCTAGCACAGATACGCAGTATTTT; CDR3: CSVEASTDTQYF
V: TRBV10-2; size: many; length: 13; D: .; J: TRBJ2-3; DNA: TGCGCCAGCACCCCGAGCCCGCCAGATACGCAGTATTTT; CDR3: CASTPSPPDTQYF
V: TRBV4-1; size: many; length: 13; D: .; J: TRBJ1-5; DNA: TGCGCCAGCAGCCTCCAGCCCAATCAGCCCCAGCATTTT; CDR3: CASSLQPNQPQHF
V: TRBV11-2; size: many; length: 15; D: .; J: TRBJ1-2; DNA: TGTGCCAGCAGCTTAGGCGTCGGGACGGACTATGGCTACACCTTC; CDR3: CASSLGVGTDYGYTF
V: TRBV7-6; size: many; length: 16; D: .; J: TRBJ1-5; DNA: TGTGCCAGCAGCCCAGGGGCAGGGGACAGCAATCAGCCCCAGCATTTT; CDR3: CASSPGAGDSNQPQHF
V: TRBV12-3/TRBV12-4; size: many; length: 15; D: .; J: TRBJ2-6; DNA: TGTGCCAGCAGTTTAGCGCTTGGCGGGGCCAACGTCCTGACTTTC; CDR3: CASSLALGGANVLTF
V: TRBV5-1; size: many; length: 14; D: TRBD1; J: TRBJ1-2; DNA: TGCGCCAGCAGCTTGGCCGGGACAGGGGATGGCTACACCTTC; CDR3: CASSLAGTGDGYTF
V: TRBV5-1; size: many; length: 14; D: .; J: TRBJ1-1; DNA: TGCGCCAGCAGCTTGGTAACCGGCACCTATGAAGCTTTCTTT; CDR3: CASSLVTGTYEAFF
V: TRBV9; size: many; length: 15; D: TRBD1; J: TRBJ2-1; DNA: TGTGCCAGCAACCAGGGACAGAGCTCCTACAATGAGCAGTTCTTC; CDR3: CASNQGQSSYNEQFF
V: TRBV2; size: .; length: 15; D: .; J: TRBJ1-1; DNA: TGTGCCAGCAGTGAAAATCACTCGGGGAACGTTGAAGCTTTCTTT; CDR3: CASSENHSGNVEAFF
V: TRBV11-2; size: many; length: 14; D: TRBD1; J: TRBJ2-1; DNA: TGTGCCAGCAGCTTAGACAGGGGGCTTTTTGAGCAGTTCTTC; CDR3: CASSLDRGLFEQFF
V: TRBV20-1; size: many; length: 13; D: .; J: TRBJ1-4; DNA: TGCAGTGCTAGTCTTGGGACTAATGAAAAACTGTTTTTT; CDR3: CSASLGTNEKLFF
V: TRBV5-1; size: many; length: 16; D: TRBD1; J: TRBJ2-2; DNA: TGCGCCAGCAGCATCCTGACAGGGGGGAACACCGGGGAGCTGTTTTTT; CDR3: CASSILTGGNTGELFF
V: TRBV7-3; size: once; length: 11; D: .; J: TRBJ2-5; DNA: TGTGCCAGCAGCTCCGGTGGGGCCCAGTACTTC; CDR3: CASSSGGAQYF